The entry that follows covers one T cell receptor beta chain sequence. The sample belongs to a study of blood T cell repertoires in COVID-19. Study information: The origin of the acute and convalescent COVID-19 samples was the United States, Italy and Spain. In each case, the material was cDNA or gDNA derived from T cells, B-cell-depleted T cells, or PBMCs.

Methods used by the authors: It was from reference gene primer amplification that nucleated cell counts were estimated. Sequenced by immunoSEQ multiplex PCR; TCRdb stores in-frame clones only, minus some. The D gene and trimming were derived from the DNA, and the V and J assignments and clone size from that table. The sample comprises fewer than 200,000 clones, 70% to 90% of which are singletons, and 2.5% to 3% rests with the top ten. Germline lookup yields CDR1 MNHEY and CDR2 SMNVEV (reference sequence). V was pared by 1 base and J by 10 bases, with 28 bases between. The CDR3 runs 18 residues. This sequence joins TRBV27 and TRBJ1-2; D is ambiguous. The clonotype was recovered from a man aged 40-50 years with active or convalescent COVID-19. The sequenced material came from peripheral blood. CDR3 residues: CASSLLGVGDGGTKYYTF. CDR3 in DNA: TGTGCCAGCAGTTTATTAGGAGTGGGCGATGGAGGAACGAAATACTACACCTTC.